Following are 3 T cell receptor beta chains from one sample sequenced in a study of human T cells and chemical hapten exposure (TCRdb year 2021). Libraries came from RACE. Reads for this sample came from a NextSeq 500. Using fastp at Q25 and MiXCR, TCRdb reprocessed the public reads and kept productive beta chains. Identical CDR3 proteins give one entry, which carries the most common genes and DNA. The sample contains just over 350,000 distinct CDR3 sequences, more than 5% of them found a single time. The ten largest clonotypes hold more than 5.5% of the sample. This specimen's time point label, per the study, means: patch test 2, 6 weeks after DPC sensitization. What this sample's treatment or condition label stands for: therapeutic diphenylcyclopropenone sensitization with weekly scalp DPC. Sample: whole blood, taken in connection with sensitization to the hapten diphenylcyclopropenone (DPC). The receptors derive from a young woman with alopecia areata. Some clones in this sample may be carry-over from other donors' samples.

V and J are TRBV2 and TRBJ2-1; D gene uncertain. From germline, CDR1 is SNHLY and CDR2 FYNNEI. CDR3 length: 12 amino acids. The V end was cut by 3 bases, the J end by 6 bases, with 6 bases between. The CDR3 DNA reads as TGTGCCAGCAGTGAGTCGGTCAATGAGCAGTTCTTC. Amino acid sequence: CASSESVNEQFF.

This clonotype has a handful of counts. The chain links TRBV19 to TRBJ2-1; 7 bases map to TRBD1. V lost 9 bases to trimming and J lost 6 bases; unmatched junction nucleotides: 5. CDR1 and CDR2 (germline): LNHDA, SQIVND (reference sequence). This CDR3 has 12 amino acids. The CDR3 reads CASRQGPNEQFF. CDR3 DNA: TGTGCCAGCCGACAGGGACCCAATGAGCAGTTCTTC.

V and J are TRBV9 and TRBJ2-5; 7 bases match TRBD1. With 3 bases clipped from V and 0 bases from J, the junction kept 14 bases outside the gene matches. CDR1 SGDLS and CDR2 YYNGEE come from the germline V gene. The length of the CDR3 is 18 residues. The CDR3 region has the DNA TGTGCCAGCAGCGGAGTGGCCACCGGGACAGAGTACCAAGAGACCCAGTACTTC. This gives the protein CASSGVATGTEYQETQYF.